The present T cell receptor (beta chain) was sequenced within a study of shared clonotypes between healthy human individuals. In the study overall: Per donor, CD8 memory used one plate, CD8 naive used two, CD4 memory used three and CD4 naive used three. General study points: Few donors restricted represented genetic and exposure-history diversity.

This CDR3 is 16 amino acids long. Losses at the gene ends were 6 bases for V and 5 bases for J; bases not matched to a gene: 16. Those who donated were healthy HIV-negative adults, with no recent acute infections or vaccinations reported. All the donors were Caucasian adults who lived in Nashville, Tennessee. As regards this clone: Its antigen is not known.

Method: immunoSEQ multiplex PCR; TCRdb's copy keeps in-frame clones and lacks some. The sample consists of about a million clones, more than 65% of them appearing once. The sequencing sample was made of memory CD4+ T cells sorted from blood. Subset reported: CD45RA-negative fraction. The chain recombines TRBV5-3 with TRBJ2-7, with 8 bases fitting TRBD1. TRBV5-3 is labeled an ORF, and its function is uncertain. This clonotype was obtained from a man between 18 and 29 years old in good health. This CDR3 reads CARIGHRGWTYHEQYF. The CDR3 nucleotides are TGTGCCAGAATCGGACACAGGGGGTGGACTTACCACGAGCAGTACTTC.